Following are 16 T cell receptor beta chains from one sample sequenced in a study of OX40 agonist ivuxolimab in advanced cancers. The table came from immunoSEQ multiplex PCR; TCRdb's copy has only in-frame clones and leaves some out. The table lists fewer than 65,000 clones, approximately 90% of them singletons. The sample was CD4+ or CD8+ T cells sorted from blood, taken in a trial of the OX40 agonist ivuxolimab. All receptors derive from an adult with an advanced solid tumor such as melanoma, head and neck, liver or kidney cancer.

This clone was counted once. The chain uses TRBV28 and TRBJ2-2; 10 bases fit TRBD1. V lost 3 bases, J lost 9 bases, and 7 bases stayed unmatched. The CDR3 totals 15 residues. Germline V gene data show CDR1 as MDHEN and CDR2 as SYDVKM. The CDR3 loop reads CASSFGQGGTRELFF. The CDR3 coding sequence is TGTGCCAGCAGTTTCGGACAGGGGGGTACTCGGGAGCTGTTTTTT.

Written as DNA, the CDR3 is TGTGCCAGAGACTACGAGCAGTACTTC. The encoded protein is CARDYEQYF. V gene TRBV6-5 combines with J gene TRBJ2-7; D gene uncertain. Trimming left V 9 bases short and J 3 bases short, with 3 bases between. The CDR3 has 9 residues. Germline values: CDR1 MNHEY, CDR2 SVGAGI.

The chain joins TRBV18 to TRBJ2-2; maybe TRBD1 (6 bases). In germline, CDR1 is KGHSH, CDR2 LQKENI. This CDR3 is 18 amino acids long. V shed 4 bases and J shed 7 bases, with 25 bases lying between them. CDR3: CASSLVLQGPRRIGELFF. The CDR3 coding sequence is TGTGCCAGCTCACTCGTTCTACAGGGTCCTCGGAGAATCGGGGAGCTGTTTTTT. Drawing the rest from reference TRBV18 and TRBJ2-2, the complete variable domain is NAGVMQNPRHLVRRRGQEARLRCSPMKGHSHVYWYRQLPEEGLKFMVYLQKENIIDESGMPKERFSAEFPKEGPSILRIQQVVRGDSAAYFCASSLVLQGPRRIGELFFGEGSRLTVL.

The V call is TRBV7-6, the J call TRBJ1-2, with 7 bases that match TRBD1. Germline V gene sequence: CDR1 SGHVS, CDR2 FNYEAQ. The CDR3 is 14 amino acids. Losses at the gene ends were 7 bases for V and 4 bases for J; bases not matched to a gene: 9. CDR3 protein: CASTIRGTAYGYTF. CDR3 nucleotides: TGTGCCAGCACTATAAGGGGGACAGCCTATGGCTACACCTTC.

The gene calls are TRBV6-5 and TRBJ1-2; D gene ambiguous. V dropped 6 bases and J dropped 8 bases, with 10 bases sitting between them. From germline, CDR1 is MNHEY and CDR2 SVGAGI. This CDR3 is built from 11 residues. The CDR3 DNA reads as TGTGCCAGCAGAGGGAACGGGGGCTACACCTTC. Translating gives CASRGNGGYTF.

The V and J genes are TRBV19 and TRBJ2-5; TRBD1 agrees at 8 bases. With 0 bases clipped from V and 5 bases from J, the junction kept 8 bases outside the gene matches. The length of the CDR3 is 16 residues. Germline CDR1 is LNHDA and CDR2 is SQIVND (reference sequence). The CDR3 loop is CASSIDAGQGSETQYF. CDR3 bases: TGTGCCAGTAGTATAGATGCCGGACAGGGCTCGGAGACCCAGTACTTC.

This chain connects TRBV7-2 to TRBJ2-3; no reliable D call. V was pared by 5 bases and J by 0 bases, with 9 bases between. Germline lookup yields CDR1 SGHTA and CDR2 FQGNSA. CDR3 length: 14 residues. CDR3 DNA sequence: TGTGCCAGCAGCCTTCCTCCTAGCACAGATACGCAGTATTTT. As protein: CASSLPPSTDTQYF.

The chain combines TRBV7-2 with TRBJ2-3, with 12 nucleotides matching TRBD1. J lost 0 bases, V lost 0 bases, and 10 bases had no gene match. This CDR3 comprises 20 residues. Germline V gene sequence: CDR1 SGHTA, CDR2 FQGNSA. CDR3 DNA sequence: TGTGCCAGCAGCTTAGCCTGGGACAGGGGGCTTGGAACTAGCACAGATACGCAGTATTTT. Its translation: CASSLAWDRGLGTSTDTQYF.

This clone is a singleton in its sample. This chain joins TRBV10-2 and TRBJ1-1; D call uncertain. Germline-derived CDR1 and CDR2 are WSHSY and SAAADI. There are 14 residues in the CDR3. V was pared by 4 bases and J by 0 bases, with 9 bases between. The CDR3 is CASSVEAVNTEAFF. In DNA, the CDR3 is TGCGCCAGCAGTGTCGAGGCGGTGAACACTGAAGCTTTCTTT.

The chain has TRBV20-1 and TRBJ2-1; 7 positions match TRBD2. Trimming cost V 7 bases and J 7 bases; bases outside gene matches: 1. The CDR3 contains 10 residues. Germline V gives CDR1 DFQATT, CDR2 SNEGSKA (reference sequence). The CDR3 sequence: CSGLANEQFF. CDR3 nucleotide sequence: TGCAGTGGACTAGCTAATGAGCAGTTCTTC.

The chain joins TRBV7-6 to TRBJ2-1; no firm D call. The length of the CDR3 is 15 residues. With 1 base removed from V and 1 base from J, the gap between germline ends came to 8 bases. Germline CDR1 SGHVS, CDR2 FNYEAQ. The CDR3 bases are TGTGCCAGCAGCTTAGACGGTGCGTCCTACAATGAGCAGTTCTTC. It encodes CASSLDGASYNEQFF.

The chain is built from TRBV18 and TRBJ2-7; tentatively, D is TRBD1 or TRBD2 (5 bases each). V was trimmed by 3 bases and J by 7 bases, leaving 7 bases between them. CDR3 length: 11 amino acids. Germline-derived CDR1 and CDR2 are KGHSH and LQKENI. The CDR3 protein is CASSPEGEQYF. The CDR3 DNA sequence: TGTGCCAGCTCACCCGAGGGGGAGCAGTACTTC.

The chain combines TRBV5-1 with TRBJ2-2; weak D call: TRBD1 (5 bases). Trimming pared 5 bases from V and 5 bases from J, leaving 13 bases between. Germline CDR1 reads SGHRS; CDR2 reads YFSETQ. The length of the CDR3 is 14 residues. In nucleotides, the CDR3 is TGCGCCAGCAGGGAAGGGGTTGGTACCGGGGAGCTGTTTTTT. Protein sequence: CASREGVGTGELFF.

The chain carries TRBV6-1 and TRBJ1-2, with D unresolved. The CDR3 spans 14 residues. Germline V gene data show CDR1 as MNHNS and CDR2 as SASEGT. Trimming stripped 3 bases from V and 4 bases from J, with 12 bases between. The CDR3 reads CASSDGEKIYGYTF. Here the CDR3 DNA reads TGTGCCAGCAGTGATGGTGAGAAAATCTATGGCTACACCTTC.

The chain recombines TRBV5-1 with TRBJ2-3; 8 bases agree with TRBD1. CDR3 length: 16 amino acids. CDR1 is SGHRS, CDR2 YFSETQ, per germline. V trimming: 5 bases; J trimming: 2 bases; junction bases outside the gene matches: 10. This CDR3 reads CASSRTGTSNTDTQYF. The CDR3, as DNA: TGCGCCAGCAGTCGGACAGGGACGTCAAACACAGATACGCAGTATTTT.

The V call is TRBV27, the J call TRBJ1-1; 8 nucleotides align to TRBD1. This CDR3 is built from 13 residues. The germline gives CDR1 MNHEY, CDR2 SMNVEV (reference sequence). V was clipped by 0 bases and J by 7 bases; unmatched bases: 1. The CDR3 sequence: CASSLSGQVEAFF. The CDR3 coding sequence is TGTGCCAGCAGTTTATCGGGACAGGTTGAAGCTTTCTTT.